This T cell receptor (beta chain) was identified during a study of shared clonotypes between healthy human individuals. V shed 6 bases and J shed 4 bases, with 17 bases lying between them. The germline V gene encodes CDR1 MNHEY and CDR2 SVGAGI. The CDR3 covers 15 residues. Sequencing was performed with immunoSEQ multiplex PCR; in TCRdb, only in-frame clones are kept and a portion is missing. The sample contains 2.5 million or so clones, 85% to 95% of which appear only once. Sequencing used naive CD4+ T cells sorted from blood. Stated subset: CD45RA+ positively selected. The rearrangement links TRBV6-5 to TRBJ2-3, with D perhaps matching TRBD1 (6 bases). The source is a man aged 18 to 30 in good health. The DNA for the CDR3 is TGTGCCAGCAGAGACAGGTCAAGTGGGGCAGATACGCAGTATTTT. Its translation is CASRDRSSGADTQYF.